These 3 T cell receptor beta chains came from one sample sequenced in a study of blood T cell repertoires in COVID-19. Using immunoSEQ multiplex PCR, the repertoire was profiled, and TCRdb retains in-frame clones only, with some absent. Found here are 85,000 to 95,000 clones, about 89% of them singletons; the top ten hold less than 5%. Sequencing input: peripheral blood. The receptors stem from a woman aged 45-59 years in a cohort sampled during active COVID-19.

V gene TRBV5-1 combines with J gene TRBJ1-1; 9 bases line up with TRBD1. The CDR3 consists of 14 residues. The ends lost 5 bases at V and 3 bases at J; junction bases unmatched: 5. Per germline, CDR1 SGHRS and CDR2 YFSETQ. The CDR3 nucleotides are TGCGCCAGCAGTCAGGGACAGGGTGACACTGAAGCTTTCTTT. Its protein product is CASSQGQGDTEAFF. The whole variable domain, remainder taken from reference TRBV5-1 and TRBJ1-1, is KAGVTQTPRYLIKTRGQQVTLSCSPISGHRSVSWYQQTPGQGLQFLFEYFSETQRNKGNFPGRFSGRQFSNSRSEMNVSTLELGDSALYLCASSQGQGDTEAFFGQGTRLTVV.

V is TRBV5-5 and J is TRBJ2-7; D unresolved. V was trimmed by 5 bases and J by 2 bases, leaving 11 bases between them. Germline V gives CDR1 SGHKS, CDR2 YYEKEE (reference sequence). This CDR3 spans 13 amino acids. Here the CDR3 DNA reads TGTGCCAGCAGAAGGAGTGCAGCCTACGAGCAGTACTTC. Translated: CASRRSAAYEQYF.

The chain uses TRBV3-1 (or the pseudogene TRBV3-2) and TRBJ2-7, with D uncertain. This CDR3 region has 11 residues. Germline V gives CDR1 LGHDT, CDR2 YNNKEL (reference sequence). V dropped 4 bases and J dropped 4 bases, with 5 bases sitting between them. This CDR3 is CASSRMYEQYF. The CDR3 coding sequence is TGTGCCAGCAGCCGTATGTACGAGCAGTACTTC.